This T cell receptor beta chain was found in a study of OX40 agonist ivuxolimab in advanced cancers. Study at large: Of the participants, under 50% had some prior anti-PD-1, anti-PD-L1 or anti-CTLA-4 therapy, which was allowed. There were three patients with partial responses, one having hepatocellular carcinoma and two cutaneous melanoma.

Only in-frame clones appear in the TCRdb table, and some are missing; sequencing was by immunoSEQ multiplex PCR. Of 50,000 to 65,000 clones in the sample, approximately 79% were seen once. After removal of 5 bases from V and 4 bases from J, the junction contained 8 bases not matched to a gene. Germline CDR1 MNHEY, CDR2 SVGAGI. The CDR3 spans 14 residues. Worth noting for this clone: Its target is not known.

The study, taken as a whole, reports: On average, CD8+ T cells showed a greater number of expanded clones than CD4+.

V usage is TRBV6-5 and J usage is TRBJ2-7, with TRBD1 identical over 7 bases. The sample consisted of CD4+ or CD8+ T cells sorted from blood, taken in a trial of the OX40 agonist ivuxolimab. The TCR sequence derives from an adult with an advanced solid tumor such as melanoma, head and neck, liver or kidney cancer. The CDR3 DNA reads as TGTGCCAGCAGTCCCGTCAGGGACAGATACGAGCAGTACTTC. Translating it yields CASSPVRDRYEQYF.